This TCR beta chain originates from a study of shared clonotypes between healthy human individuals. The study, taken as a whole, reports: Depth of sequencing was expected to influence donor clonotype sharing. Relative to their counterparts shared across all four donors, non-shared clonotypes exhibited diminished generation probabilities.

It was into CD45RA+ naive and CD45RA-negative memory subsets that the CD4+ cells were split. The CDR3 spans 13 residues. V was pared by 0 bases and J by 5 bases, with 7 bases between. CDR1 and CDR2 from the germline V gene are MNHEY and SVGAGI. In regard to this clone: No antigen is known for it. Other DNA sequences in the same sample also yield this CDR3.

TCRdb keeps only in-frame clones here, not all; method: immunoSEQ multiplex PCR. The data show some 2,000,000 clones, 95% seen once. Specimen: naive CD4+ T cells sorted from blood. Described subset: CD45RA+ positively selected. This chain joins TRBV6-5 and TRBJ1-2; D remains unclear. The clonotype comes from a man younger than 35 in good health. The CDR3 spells CASSYSTAYGYTF. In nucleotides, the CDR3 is TGTGCCAGCAGTTACTCGACGGCTTATGGCTACACCTTC.